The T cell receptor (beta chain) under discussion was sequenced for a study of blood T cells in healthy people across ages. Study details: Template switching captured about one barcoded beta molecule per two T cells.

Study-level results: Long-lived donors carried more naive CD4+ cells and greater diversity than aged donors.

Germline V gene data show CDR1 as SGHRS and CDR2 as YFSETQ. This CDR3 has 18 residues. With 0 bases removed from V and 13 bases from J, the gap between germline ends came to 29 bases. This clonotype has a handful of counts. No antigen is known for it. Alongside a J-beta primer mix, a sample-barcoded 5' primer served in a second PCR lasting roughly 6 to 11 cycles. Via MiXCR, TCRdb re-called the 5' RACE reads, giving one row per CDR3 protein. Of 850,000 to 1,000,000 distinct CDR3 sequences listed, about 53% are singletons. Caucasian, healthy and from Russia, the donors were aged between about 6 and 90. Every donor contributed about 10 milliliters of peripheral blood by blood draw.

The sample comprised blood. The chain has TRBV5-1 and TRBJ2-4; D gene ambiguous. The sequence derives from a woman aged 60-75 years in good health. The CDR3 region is CASSLVVTSLPAPDGQYF. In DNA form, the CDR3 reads TGCGCCAGCAGCTTGGTCGTGACAAGCCTCCCGGCCCCCGACGGGCAGTACTTC.